The T cell receptor beta chain described here comes from a study of shared clonotypes between healthy human individuals. Study summary: Each donor had three CD4 naive, three CD4 memory, two CD8 naive and one CD8 memory plate.

CD45RO+ cells were combined with CCR7-negative CD45RA+ TemRA cells to form CD8 memory. This CDR3 has 14 residues. V was clipped by 5 bases and J by 6 bases; unmatched bases: 9. Germline V lookup: CDR1 SGHVS, CDR2 FQNEAQ. Investigators spread the genomic DNA of each subset evenly over several immunoSEQ plates. Method: immunoSEQ multiplex PCR; TCRdb's copy keeps in-frame clones and lacks some. The data show 600,000 to 750,000 clones, about 92% seen once. This clone has just a few counts. The sample consisted of memory CD8+ T cells from PBMCs. Sample subset: CD45RO+ cells pooled with CCR7-negative TemRA cells. The J gene is TRBJ1-1, the V gene TRBV7-8, with 7 bases fitting TRBD1. The sequence derives from a man aged 18-30 years in good health. Some clones in this sample may be carry-over from other donors' samples. The CDR3 sequence: CASSPRQGQPEAFF. DNA of the CDR3: TGTGCCAGCAGCCCTAGACAGGGACAGCCTGAAGCTTTCTTT.